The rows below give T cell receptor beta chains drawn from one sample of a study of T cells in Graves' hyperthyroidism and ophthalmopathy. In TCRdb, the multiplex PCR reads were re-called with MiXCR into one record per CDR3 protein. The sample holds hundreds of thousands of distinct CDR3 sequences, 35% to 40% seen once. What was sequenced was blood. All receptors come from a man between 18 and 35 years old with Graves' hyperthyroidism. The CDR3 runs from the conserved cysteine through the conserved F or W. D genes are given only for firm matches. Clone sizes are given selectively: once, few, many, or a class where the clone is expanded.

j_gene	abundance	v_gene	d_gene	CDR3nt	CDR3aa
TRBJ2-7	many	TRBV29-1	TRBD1	TGCAGCGTTGAGTCTGGGACAGATCCCTACGAGCAGTACTTC	CSVESGTDPYEQYF
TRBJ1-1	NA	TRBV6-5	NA	TGTGCCAGCAGTGAAGGGTCTTCGGGCACTGAAGCTTTCTTT	CASSEGSSGTEAFF
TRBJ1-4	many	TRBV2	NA	TGTGCCAGCAGTGAGACGGGGGCAACTAATGAAAAACTGTTTTTT	CASSETGATNEKLFF
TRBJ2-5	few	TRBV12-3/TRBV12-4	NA	TGTGCCAGCAGTTTCATTATCGACCAAGAGACCCAGTACTTC	CASSFIIDQETQYF
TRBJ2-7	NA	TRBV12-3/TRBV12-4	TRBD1	TGTGCCAGCAGCCCACCCGGGACAGGGGTCGAGCAGTACTTC	CASSPPGTGVEQYF
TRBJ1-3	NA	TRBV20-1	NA	TGCAGTGCTAGATCCGGGGGAATCCCTGGAAACACCATATATTTT	CSARSGGIPGNTIYF
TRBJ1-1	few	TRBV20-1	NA	TGCAGTGCAAGAGTGCCAGGGCCAATGAACACTGAAGCTTTCTTT	CSARVPGPMNTEAFF
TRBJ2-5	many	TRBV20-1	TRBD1	TGCAGTGCCACCGACGGCAGGGGGAACGAAGAGACCCAGTACTTC	CSATDGRGNEETQYF
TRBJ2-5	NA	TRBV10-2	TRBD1	TGCGCCAGCAGACACCGACGGGACAGCCAAGAGACCCAGTACTTC	CASRHRRDSQETQYF
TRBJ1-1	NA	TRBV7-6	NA	TGTGCCAGCAGCTCGGGCCCCCAGGTCAGAAACACTGAAGCTTTCTTT	CASSSGPQVRNTEAFF
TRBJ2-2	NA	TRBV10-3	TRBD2	TGTGCCAGCATGGGACTAGCGGGAGGGATAAACACCGGGGAGCTGTTTTTT	CASMGLAGGINTGELFF
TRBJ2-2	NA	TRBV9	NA	TGTGCCAGCAGAGAACCGGGAACGAACACCGGGGAGCTGTTTTTT	CASREPGTNTGELFF
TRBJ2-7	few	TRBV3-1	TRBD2	TGTGCCAGCAGCCAAGCCGGGGGGGAAGAGGAGCAGTACTTC	CASSQAGGEEEQYF
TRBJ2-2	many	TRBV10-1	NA	TGCGCCAGCAGTGAGTCGTGGGGGGACACCGGGGAGCTGTTTTTT	CASSESWGDTGELFF
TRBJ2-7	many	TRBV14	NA	TGTGCCAGCAGCCAGCTGCGCTGGGACGAGCAGTACTTC	CASSQLRWDEQYF
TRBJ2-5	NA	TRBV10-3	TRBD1	TGTGCCACCAGTAGCTGGGACAGGGGAGGAGAAGAGACCCAGTACTTC	CATSSWDRGGEETQYF
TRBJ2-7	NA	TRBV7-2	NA	TGTGCCAGCTCTCCGGAGGGCGGGTTTCTTTACGAGCAGTACTTC	CASSPEGGFLYEQYF
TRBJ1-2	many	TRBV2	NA	TGTGCCAGCAGGACAGCGTCTCTTGGCTACACCTTC	CASRTASLGYTF
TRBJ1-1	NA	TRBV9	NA	TGTGCCAGCAGCCCTAGGGGGGTCACTGAAGCTTTCTTT	CASSPRGVTEAFF
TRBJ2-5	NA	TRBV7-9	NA	TGTGCCAGCGACGGGACCGACCAAGAGACCCAGTACTTC	CASDGTDQETQYF
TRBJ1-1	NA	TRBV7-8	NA	TGTGCCAGCAGCCAACGGGCAGGGGAGAACACTGAAGCTTTCTTT	CASSQRAGENTEAFF
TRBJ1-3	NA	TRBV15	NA	TGTGCCACCAGCTTTGGGAGATACTCTGGAAACACCATATATTTT	CATSFGRYSGNTIYF
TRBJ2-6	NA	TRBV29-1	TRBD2	TGCAGCGTTGGAGAGACGGGGGGCAACGTCCTGACTTTC	CSVGETGGNVLTF
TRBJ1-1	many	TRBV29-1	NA	TGCAGCGTTGACTTATGGGAAGGGGGCACTGAAGCTTTCTTT	CSVDLWEGGTEAFF
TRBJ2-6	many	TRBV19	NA	TGTGCCAGTAAATGGCAGACTGGGGCCAACGTCCTGACTTTC	CASKWQTGANVLTF
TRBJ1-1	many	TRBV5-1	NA	TGCGCCAGCAGCTTGTCGGGAGGGAGTTCAGCTTTCTTT	CASSLSGGSSAFF
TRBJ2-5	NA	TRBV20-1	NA	TGCAGTGCTAGATCGGGGGGCGGTCAGCCCCAGTACTTC	CSARSGGGQPQYF
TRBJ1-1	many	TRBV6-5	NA	TGTGCCAGCAGTTACCGGGGATTGAACACTGAAGCTTTCTTT	CASSYRGLNTEAFF
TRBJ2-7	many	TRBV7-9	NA	TGTGCCAGCAGCTTAGCTGGGGCAGGTTCCTACGAGCAGTACTTC	CASSLAGAGSYEQYF
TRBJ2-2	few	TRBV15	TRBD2	TGTGCCACCAGCAGAGAAGTACTAGCGGGAGGACCCAACACCGGGGAGCTGTTTTTT	CATSREVLAGGPNTGELFF
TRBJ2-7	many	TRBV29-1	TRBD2	TGCAGCGTGGGAGGGAAGTCCCACCCCTACGAGCAGTACTTC	CSVGGKSHPYEQYF
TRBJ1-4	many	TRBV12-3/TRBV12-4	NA	TGTGCCAGCAGAAGCCCGGGACAACTAAATGAAAAACTGTTTTTT	CASRSPGQLNEKLFF
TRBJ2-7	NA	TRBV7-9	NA	TGTGCCAGCAGCTTAAGTCATGGTGGCGAACCGACTCAATACTACGAGCAGTACTTC	CASSLSHGGEPTQYYEQYF
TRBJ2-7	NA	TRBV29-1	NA	TGCAGTTTCCCATGGGGGGCCGAGCAGTACTTC	CSFPWGAEQYF
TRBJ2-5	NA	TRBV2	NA	TGTGCCAGCAGCGCAAGCCACAGAAAAGAGACCCAGTACTTC	CASSASHRKETQYF